The sequence of this T cell receptor (beta chain) was determined in a study of CD8 T cells in ankylosing spondylitis. TCRdb reprocessed the 5' RACE reads with MiXCR, giving one entry per CDR3 protein. The table records just over 300,000 distinct CDR3 sequences, less than 25% of them present only once. Trimming removed 7 bases from V and 1 base from J; junction bases left unmatched: 11. The CDR3 has 18 residues. The sequenced material came from blood, either unsorted or a sorted T cell fraction (not recorded which). V and J are TRBV12-3 or TRBV12-4 and TRBJ2-1, with 12 nucleotides matching TRBD2. The sequence was collected from a female donor with ankylosing spondylitis or in good health (not recorded which). CDR3 nucleotide sequence: TGTGCCAGCACCTCGGGACTAGCGGGTTTGTTGTCCTACAATGAGCAGTTCTTC. It codes for CASTSGLAGLLSYNEQFF.